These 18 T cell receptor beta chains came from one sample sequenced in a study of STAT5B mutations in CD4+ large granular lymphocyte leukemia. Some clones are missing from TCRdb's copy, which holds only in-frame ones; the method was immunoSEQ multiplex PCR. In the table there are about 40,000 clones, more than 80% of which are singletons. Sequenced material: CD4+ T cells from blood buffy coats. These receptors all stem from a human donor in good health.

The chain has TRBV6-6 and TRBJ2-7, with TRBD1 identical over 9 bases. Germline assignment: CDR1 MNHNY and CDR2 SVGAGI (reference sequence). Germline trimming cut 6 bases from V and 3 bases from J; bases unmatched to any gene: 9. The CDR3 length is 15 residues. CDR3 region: CASRLSGTGFYEQYF. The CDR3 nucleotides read TGTGCCAGCAGACTCTCCGGGACAGGGTTCTACGAGCAGTACTTC.

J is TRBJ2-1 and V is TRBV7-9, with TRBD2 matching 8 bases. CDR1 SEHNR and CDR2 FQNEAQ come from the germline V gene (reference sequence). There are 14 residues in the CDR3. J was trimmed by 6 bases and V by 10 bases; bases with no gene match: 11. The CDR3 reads CAIPGLVYFNEQFF. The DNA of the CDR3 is TGTGCCATCCCGGGACTAGTCTACTTCAATGAGCAGTTCTTC.

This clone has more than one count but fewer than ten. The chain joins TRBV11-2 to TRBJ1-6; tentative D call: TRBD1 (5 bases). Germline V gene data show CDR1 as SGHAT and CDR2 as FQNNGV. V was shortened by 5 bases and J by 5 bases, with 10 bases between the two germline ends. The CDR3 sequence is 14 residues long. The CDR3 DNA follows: TGTGCCAGCAGCGTAGCGACAGATAATTCACCCCTCCACTTT. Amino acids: CASSVATDNSPLHF.

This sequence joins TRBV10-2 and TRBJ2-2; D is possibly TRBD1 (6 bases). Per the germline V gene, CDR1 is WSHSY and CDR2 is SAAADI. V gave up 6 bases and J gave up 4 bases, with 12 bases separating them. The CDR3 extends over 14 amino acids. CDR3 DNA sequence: TGCGCCAGCAGCCCACAGGGATTCACCGGGGAGCTGTTTTTT. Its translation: CASSPQGFTGELFF.

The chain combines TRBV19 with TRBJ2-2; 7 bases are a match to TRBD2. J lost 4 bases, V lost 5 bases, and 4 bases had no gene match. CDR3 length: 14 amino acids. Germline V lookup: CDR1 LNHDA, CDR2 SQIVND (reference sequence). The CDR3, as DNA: TGTGCCAGTAGTGTTACGGGGGGCACCGGGGAGCTGTTTTTT. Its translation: CASSVTGGTGELFF.

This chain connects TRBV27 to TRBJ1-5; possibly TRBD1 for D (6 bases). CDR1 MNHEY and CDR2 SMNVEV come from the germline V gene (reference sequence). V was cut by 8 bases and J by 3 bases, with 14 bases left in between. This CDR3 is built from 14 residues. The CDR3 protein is CASQNREVNQPQHF. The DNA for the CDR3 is TGTGCCAGCCAAAACAGGGAGGTCAATCAGCCCCAGCATTTT.

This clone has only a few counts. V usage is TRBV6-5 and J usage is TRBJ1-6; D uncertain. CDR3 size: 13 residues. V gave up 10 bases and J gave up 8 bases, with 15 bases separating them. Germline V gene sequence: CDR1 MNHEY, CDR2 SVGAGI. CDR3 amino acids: CATSLSPYSPLHF. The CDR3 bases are TGTGCCACCTCCTTGTCCCCTTATTCACCCCTCCACTTT.

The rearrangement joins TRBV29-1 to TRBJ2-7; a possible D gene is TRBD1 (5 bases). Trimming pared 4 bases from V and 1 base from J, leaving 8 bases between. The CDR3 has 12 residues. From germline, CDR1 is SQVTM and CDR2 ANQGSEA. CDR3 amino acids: CSVGTQSYEQYF. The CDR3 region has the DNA TGCAGCGTTGGGACACAGTCCTACGAGCAGTACTTC.

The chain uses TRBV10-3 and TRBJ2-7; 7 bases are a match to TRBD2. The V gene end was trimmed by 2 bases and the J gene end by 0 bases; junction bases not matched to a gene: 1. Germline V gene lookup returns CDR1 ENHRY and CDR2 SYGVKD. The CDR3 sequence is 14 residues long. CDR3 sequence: CAISEGGSSYEQYF. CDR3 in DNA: TGTGCCATCAGTGAGGGCGGGAGCTCCTACGAGCAGTACTTC.

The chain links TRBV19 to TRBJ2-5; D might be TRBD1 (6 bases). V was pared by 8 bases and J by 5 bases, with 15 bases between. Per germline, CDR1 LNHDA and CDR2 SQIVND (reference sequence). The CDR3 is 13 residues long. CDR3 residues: CASAQGRSETQYF. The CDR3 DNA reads TGTGCCAGTGCACAGGGTCGGTCGGAGACCCAGTACTTC.

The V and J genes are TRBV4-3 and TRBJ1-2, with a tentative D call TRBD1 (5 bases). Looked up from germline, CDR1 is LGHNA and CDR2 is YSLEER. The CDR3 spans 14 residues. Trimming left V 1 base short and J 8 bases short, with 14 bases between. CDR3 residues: CASSQGQGREGYTF. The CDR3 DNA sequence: TGCGCCAGCAGCCAAGGGCAGGGTAGAGAGGGCTACACCTTC.

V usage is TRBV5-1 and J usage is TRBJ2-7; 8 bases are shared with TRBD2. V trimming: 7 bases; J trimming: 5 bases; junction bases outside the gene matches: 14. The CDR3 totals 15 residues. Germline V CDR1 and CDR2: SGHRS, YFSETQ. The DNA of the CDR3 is TGCGCCAGCCGTCCCCTTGGCGGGGGGATAAACGAGCAGTACTTC. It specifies CASRPLGGGINEQYF.

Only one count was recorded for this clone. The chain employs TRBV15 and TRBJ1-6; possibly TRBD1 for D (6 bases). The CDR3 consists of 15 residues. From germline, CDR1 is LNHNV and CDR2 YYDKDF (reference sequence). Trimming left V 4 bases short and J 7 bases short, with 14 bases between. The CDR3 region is CATSTLGTLNSPLHF. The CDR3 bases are TGTGCCACCAGCACGCTAGGGACACTCAATTCACCCCTCCACTTT.

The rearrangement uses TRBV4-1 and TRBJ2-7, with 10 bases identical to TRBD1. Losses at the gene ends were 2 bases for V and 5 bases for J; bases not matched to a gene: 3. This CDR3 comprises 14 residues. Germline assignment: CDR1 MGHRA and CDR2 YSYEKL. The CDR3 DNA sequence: TGCGCCAGCAGCCAACCGGGACAGGGGAACGAGCAGTACTTC. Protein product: CASSQPGQGNEQYF.

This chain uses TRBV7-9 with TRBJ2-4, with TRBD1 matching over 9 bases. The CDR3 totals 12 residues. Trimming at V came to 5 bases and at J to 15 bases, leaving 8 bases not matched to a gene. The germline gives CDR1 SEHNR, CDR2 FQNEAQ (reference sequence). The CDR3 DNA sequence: TGTGCCAGCAGCACACAGGGGGCCTTTTTGTACTTC. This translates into CASSTQGAFLYF.

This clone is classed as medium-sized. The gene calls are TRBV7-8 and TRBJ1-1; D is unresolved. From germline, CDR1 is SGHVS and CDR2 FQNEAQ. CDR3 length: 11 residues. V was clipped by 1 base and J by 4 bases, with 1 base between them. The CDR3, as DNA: TGTGCCAGCAGCTTAGGCACTGAAGCTTTCTTT. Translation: CASSLGTEAFF.

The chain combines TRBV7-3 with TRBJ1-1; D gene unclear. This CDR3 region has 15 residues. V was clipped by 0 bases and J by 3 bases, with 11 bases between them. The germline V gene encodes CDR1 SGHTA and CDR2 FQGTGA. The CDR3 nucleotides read TGTGCCAGCAGCTTAACACTTGGGTGGGACACTGAAGCTTTCTTT. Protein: CASSLTLGWDTEAFF.

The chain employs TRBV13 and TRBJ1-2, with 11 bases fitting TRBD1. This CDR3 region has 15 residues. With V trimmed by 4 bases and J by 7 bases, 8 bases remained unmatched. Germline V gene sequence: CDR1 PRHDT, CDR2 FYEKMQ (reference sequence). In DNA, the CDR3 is TGTGCCAGCAGCTCCCCTGGGGGACAGGGGGTTGGCTACACCTTC. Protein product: CASSSPGGQGVGYTF.